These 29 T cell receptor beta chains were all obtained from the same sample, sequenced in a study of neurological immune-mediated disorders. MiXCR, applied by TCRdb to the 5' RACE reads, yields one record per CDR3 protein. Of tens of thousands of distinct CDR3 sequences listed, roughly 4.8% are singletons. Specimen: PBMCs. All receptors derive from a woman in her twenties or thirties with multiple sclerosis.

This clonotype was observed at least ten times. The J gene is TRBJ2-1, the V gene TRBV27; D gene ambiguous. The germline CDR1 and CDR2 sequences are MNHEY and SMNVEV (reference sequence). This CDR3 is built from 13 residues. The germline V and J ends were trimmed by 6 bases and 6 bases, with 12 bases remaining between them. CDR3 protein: CASSFNMANEQFF. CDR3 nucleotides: TGTGCCAGCAGCTTTAACATGGCCAATGAGCAGTTCTTC.

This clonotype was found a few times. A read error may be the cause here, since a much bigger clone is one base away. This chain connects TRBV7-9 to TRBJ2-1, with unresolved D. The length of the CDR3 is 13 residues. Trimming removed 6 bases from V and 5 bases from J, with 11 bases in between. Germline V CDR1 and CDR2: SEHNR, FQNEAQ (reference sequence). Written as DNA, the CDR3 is TGTGCCAGCAGACCGACGGCTCACAATGAGCAGTTCTTC. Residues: CASRPTAHNEQFF.

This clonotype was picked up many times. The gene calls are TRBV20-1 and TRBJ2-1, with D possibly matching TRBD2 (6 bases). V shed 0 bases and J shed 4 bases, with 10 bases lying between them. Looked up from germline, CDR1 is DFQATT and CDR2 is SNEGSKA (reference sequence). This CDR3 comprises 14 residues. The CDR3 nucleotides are TGCAGTGCTAGAGACGGCGGGGTGTACAATGAGCAGTTCTTC. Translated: CSARDGGVYNEQFF.

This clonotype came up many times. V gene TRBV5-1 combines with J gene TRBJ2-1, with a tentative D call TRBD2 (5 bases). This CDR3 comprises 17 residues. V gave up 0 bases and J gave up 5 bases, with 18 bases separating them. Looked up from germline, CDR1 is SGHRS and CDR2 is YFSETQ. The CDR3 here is CASSLEGGGPINNEQFF. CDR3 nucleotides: TGCGCCAGCAGCTTGGAAGGCGGAGGCCCCATTAACAATGAGCAGTTCTTC.

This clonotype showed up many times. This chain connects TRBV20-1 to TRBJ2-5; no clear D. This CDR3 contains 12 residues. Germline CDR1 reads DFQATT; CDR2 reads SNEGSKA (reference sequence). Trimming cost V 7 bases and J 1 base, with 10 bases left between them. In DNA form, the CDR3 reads TGCAGTGGATTAGGGTTCCAAGAGACCCAGTACTTC. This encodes CSGLGFQETQYF.

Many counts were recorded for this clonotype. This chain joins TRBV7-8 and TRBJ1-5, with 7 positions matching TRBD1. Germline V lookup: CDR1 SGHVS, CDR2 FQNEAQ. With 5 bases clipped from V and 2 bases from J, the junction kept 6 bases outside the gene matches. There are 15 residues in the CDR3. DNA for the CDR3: TGTGCCAGCAGCCCGACAGGGCAAGGCAATCAGCCCCAGCATTTT. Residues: CASSPTGQGNQPQHF. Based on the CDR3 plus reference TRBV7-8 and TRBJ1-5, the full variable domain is GAGVSQSPRYKVAKRGQDVALRCDPISGHVSLFWYQQALGQGPEFLTYFQNEAQLDKSGLPSDRFFAERPEGSVSTLKIQRTQQEDSAVYLCASSPTGQGNQPQHFGDGTRLSIL.

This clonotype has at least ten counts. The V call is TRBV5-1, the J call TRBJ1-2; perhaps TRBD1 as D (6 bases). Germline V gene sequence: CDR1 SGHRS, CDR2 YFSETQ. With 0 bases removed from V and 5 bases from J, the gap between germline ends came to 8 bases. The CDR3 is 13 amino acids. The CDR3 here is CASSLEGQYGYTF. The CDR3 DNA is TGCGCCAGCAGCTTGGAGGGACAATATGGCTACACCTTC.

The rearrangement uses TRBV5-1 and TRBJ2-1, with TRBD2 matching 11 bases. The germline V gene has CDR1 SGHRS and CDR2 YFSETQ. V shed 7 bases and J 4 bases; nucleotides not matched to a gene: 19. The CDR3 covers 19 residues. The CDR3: CASQLSPSGGRRIYNEQFF. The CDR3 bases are TGCGCCAGCCAGCTTTCCCCTAGCGGGGGGCGGAGGATATACAATGAGCAGTTCTTC.

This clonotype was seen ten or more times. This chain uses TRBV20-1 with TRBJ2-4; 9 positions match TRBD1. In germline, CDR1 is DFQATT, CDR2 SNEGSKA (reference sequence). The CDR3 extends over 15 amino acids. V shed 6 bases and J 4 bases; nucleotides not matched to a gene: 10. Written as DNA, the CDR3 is TGCAGTGCCCCGCCCGCGACAGGGGGAAAAAACATTCAGTACTTC. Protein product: CSAPPATGGKNIQYF.

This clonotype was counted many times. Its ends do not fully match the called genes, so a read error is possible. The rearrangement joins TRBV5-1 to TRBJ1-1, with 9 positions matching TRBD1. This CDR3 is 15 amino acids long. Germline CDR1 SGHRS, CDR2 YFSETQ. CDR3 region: CASTLSSGQGLEAFF. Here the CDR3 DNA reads TGCGCCAGCACCTTGTCTTCTGGACAGGGGCTTGAAGCTTTCTTT.

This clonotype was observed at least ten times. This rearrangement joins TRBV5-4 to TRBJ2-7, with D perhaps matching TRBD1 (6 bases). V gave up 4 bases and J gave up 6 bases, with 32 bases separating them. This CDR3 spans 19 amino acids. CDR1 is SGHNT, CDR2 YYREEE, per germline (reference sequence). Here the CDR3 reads CASSQKGDRPLTLAGEQYF. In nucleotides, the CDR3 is TGTGCCAGCAGCCAAAAGGGGGACCGCCCTTTAACTCTCGCCGGCGAGCAGTACTTC.

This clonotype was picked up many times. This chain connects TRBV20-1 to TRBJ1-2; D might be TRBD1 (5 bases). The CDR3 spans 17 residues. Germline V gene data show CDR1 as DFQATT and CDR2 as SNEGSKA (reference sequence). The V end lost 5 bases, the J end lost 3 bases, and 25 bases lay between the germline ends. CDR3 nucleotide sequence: TGCAGTGCTCCTTACGAGGGGATCGGGAATACATACTATGGCTACACCTTC. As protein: CSAPYEGIGNTYYGYTF.

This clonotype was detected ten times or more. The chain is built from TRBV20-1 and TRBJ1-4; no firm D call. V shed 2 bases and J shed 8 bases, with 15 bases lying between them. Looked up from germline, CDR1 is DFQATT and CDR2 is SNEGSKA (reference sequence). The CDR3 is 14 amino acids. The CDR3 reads CSARQALPWEKLFF. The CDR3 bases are TGCAGTGCTAGACAAGCTCTTCCGTGGGAAAAACTGTTTTTT.

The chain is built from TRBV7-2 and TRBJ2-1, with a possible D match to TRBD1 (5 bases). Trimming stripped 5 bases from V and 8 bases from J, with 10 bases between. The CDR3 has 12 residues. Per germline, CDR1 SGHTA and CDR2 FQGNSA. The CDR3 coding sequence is TGTGCCAGCAGCCCAGGGATGGATGAGCAGTTCTTC. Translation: CASSPGMDEQFF. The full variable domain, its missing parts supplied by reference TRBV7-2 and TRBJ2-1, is GAGVSQSPSNKVTEKGKDVELRCDPISGHTALYWYRQSLGQGLEFLIYFQGNSAPDKSGLPSDRFSAERTGGSVSTLTIQRTQQEDSAVYLCASSPGMDEQFFGPGTRLTVL.

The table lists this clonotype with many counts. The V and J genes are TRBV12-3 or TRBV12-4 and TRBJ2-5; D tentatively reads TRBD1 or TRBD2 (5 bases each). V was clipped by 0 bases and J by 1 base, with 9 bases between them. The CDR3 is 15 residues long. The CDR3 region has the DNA TGTGCCAGCAGTTTAGCGCTGGGGACCCAAGAGACCCAGTACTTC. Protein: CASSLALGTQETQYF.

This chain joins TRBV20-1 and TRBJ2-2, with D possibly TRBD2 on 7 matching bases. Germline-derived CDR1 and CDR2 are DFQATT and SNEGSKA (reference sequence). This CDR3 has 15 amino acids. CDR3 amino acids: CSVHRGGRSTGELFF. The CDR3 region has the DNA TGCAGCGTACATAGGGGGGGGCGTAGCACCGGGGAGCTGTTTTTT.

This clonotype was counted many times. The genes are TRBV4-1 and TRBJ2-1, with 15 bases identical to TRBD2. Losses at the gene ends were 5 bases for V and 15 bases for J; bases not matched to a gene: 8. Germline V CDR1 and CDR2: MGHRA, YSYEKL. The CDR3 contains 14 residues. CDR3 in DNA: TGCGCCAGCAGCGCCGGACTAGCGGGAGGGCCGCTGTTCTTC. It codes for CASSAGLAGGPLFF.

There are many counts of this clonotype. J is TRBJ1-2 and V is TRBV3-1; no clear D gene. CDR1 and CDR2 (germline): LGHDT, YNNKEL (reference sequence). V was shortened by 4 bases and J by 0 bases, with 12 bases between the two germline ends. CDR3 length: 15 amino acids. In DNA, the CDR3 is TGTGCCAGCAGCCCTACTCAAGTGCCTAACTATGGCTACACCTTC. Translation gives CASSPTQVPNYGYTF.

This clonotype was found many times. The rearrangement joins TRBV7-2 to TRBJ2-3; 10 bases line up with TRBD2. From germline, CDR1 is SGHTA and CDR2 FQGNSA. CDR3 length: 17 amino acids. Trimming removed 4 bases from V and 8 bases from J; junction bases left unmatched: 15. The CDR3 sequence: CASSSQTGTSAGGTQYF. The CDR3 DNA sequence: TGTGCCAGCAGCTCCCAGACCGGGACTAGCGCCGGAGGTACGCAGTATTTT.

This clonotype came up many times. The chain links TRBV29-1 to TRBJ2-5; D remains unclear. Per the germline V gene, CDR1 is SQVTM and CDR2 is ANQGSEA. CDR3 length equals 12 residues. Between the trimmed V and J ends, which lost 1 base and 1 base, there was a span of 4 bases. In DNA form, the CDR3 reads TGCAGCGTTGAAGGCGTCCAAGAGACCCAGTACTTC. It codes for CSVEGVQETQYF.

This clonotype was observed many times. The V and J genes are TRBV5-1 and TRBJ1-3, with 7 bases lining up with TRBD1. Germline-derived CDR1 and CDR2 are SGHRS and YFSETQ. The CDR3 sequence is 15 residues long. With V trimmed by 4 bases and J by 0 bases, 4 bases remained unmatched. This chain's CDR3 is CASSPGTASGNTIYF. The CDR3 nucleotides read TGCGCCAGCAGCCCCGGGACAGCCTCTGGAAACACCATATATTTT. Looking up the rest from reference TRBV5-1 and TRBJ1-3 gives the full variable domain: KAGVTQTPRYLIKTRGQQVTLSCSPISGHRSVSWYQQTPGQGLQFLFEYFSETQRNKGNFPGRFSGRQFSNSRSEMNVSTLELGDSALYLCASSPGTASGNTIYFGEGSWLTVV.

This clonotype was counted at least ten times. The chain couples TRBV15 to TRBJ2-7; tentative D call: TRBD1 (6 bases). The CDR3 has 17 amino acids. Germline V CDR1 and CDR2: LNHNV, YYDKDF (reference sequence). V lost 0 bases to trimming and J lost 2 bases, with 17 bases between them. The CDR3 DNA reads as TGTGCCACCAGCAGAGAGAGGGGGACAAGGGCTACCTACGAGCAGTACTTC. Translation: CATSRERGTRATYEQYF.

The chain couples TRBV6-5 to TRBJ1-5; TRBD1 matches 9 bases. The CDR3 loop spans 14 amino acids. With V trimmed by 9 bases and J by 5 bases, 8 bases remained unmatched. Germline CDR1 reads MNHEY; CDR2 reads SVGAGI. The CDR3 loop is CASTPGQGYQPQHF. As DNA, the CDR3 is TGTGCCAGTACTCCGGGACAGGGATATCAGCCCCAGCATTTT.

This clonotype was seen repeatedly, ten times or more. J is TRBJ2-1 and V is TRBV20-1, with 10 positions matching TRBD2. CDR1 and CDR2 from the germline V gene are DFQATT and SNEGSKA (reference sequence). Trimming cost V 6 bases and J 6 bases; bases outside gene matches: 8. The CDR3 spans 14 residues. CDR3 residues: CSARTGTSANEQFF. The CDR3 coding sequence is TGCAGTGCAAGAACCGGGACTAGCGCCAATGAGCAGTTCTTC.

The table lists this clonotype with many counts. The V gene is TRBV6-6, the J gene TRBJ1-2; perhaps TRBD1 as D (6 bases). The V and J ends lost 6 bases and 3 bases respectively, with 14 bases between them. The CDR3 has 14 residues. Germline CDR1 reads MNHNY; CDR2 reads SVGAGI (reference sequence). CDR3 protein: CASRQGPLDYGYTF. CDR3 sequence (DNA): TGTGCCAGCAGGCAGGGGCCACTCGACTATGGCTACACCTTC.

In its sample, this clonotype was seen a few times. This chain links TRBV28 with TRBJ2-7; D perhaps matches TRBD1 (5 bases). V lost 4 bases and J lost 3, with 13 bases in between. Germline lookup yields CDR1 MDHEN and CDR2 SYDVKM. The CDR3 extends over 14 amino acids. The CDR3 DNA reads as TGTGCCAGCAGTTACCAGGGTAAATACTACGAGCAGTACTTC. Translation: CASSYQGKYYEQYF.

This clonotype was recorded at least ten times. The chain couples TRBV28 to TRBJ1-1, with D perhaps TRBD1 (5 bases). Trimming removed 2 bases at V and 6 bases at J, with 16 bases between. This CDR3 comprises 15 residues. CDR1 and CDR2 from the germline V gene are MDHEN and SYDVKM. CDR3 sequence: CASSLISAGSPEAFF. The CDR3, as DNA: TGTGCCAGCAGTTTAATATCCGCAGGGTCCCCTGAAGCTTTCTTT.

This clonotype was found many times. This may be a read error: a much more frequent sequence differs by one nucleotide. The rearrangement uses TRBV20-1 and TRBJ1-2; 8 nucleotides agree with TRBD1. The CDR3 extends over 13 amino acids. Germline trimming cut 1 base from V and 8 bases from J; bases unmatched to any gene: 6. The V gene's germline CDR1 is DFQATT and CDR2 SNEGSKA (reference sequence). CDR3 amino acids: CSARGGQGEGYTF. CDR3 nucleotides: TGCAGTGCTAGAGGCGGACAGGGCGAAGGCTACACCTTC.

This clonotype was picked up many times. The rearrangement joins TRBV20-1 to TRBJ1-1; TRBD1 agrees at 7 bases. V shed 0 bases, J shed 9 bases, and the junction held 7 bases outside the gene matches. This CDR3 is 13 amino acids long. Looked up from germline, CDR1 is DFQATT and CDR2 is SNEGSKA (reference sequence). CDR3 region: CSARDEGAGKAFF. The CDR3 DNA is TGCAGTGCTAGAGATGAGGGGGCCGGGAAAGCTTTCTTT.